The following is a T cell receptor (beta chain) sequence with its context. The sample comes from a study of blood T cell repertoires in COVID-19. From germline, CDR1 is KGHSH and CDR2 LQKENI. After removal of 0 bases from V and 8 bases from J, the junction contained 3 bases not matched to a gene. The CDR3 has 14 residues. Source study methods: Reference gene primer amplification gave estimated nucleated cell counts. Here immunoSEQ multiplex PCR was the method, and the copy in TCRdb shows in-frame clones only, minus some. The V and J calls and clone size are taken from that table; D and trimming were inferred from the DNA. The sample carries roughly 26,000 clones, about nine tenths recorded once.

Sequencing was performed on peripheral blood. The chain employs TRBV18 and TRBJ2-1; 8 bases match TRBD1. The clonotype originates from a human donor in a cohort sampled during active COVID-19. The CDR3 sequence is CASSPPQGADEQFF. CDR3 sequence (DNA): TGTGCCAGCTCACCACCGCAGGGGGCGGATGAGCAGTTCTTC. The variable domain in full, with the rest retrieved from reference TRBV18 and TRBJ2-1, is NAGVMQNPRHLVRRRGQEARLRCSPMKGHSHVYWYRQLPEEGLKFMVYLQKENIIDESGMPKERFSAEFPKEGPSILRIQQVVRGDSAAYFCASSPPQGADEQFFGPGTRLTVL.